The rows below give T cell receptor beta chains drawn from one sample of a study of cytomegalovirus exposure and HLA in healthy donors. The assay was immunoSEQ multiplex PCR, and TCRdb's table has in-frame clones only and misses some. The repertoire holds roughly 100,000 clones, with roughly 71% as singletons. What was sequenced was PBMCs. These receptors were obtained from a male donor in good health and CMV-seropositive. CDR3s include the opening cysteine and the closing phenylalanine or tryptophan. Fields, in order: CDR3 length, J gene, D gene, V gene, clone size, CDR3 DNA, CDR3 protein. A D gene is named only where the DNA matches it firmly. Some rows mark clone size as missing; the rest say once, few, many or name a class of expanded clone.

13 TRBJ1-1 TRBD1 TRBV7-2 - TGTGCCAGCAGCTTACAGGGGGGCACTGAAGCTTTCTTT CASSLQGGTEAFF
14 TRBJ2-1 - TRBV12-5 once TGTGCTAGTGGTCCAGGGCAGGGCTACAATGAGCAGTTCTTC CASGPGQGYNEQFF
14 TRBJ2-3 TRBD2 TRBV29-1 - TGCAGCGTTCACCTTAGCGGGAGCCCAGATACGCAGTATTTT CSVHLSGSPDTQYF
15 TRBJ2-1 - TRBV19 few TGTGCCAGTAAGACTGGGGGCAGGAGCTACAATGAGCAGTTCTTC CASKTGGRSYNEQFF
14 TRBJ1-1 - TRBV19 - TGTGCCAGTAGTATCAGGAGGGGGAACACTGAAGCTTTCTTT CASSIRRGNTEAFF
14 TRBJ2-4 - TRBV29-1 once TGCAGCGTTGAAGATCGGGTGGGCAAAAACATTCAGTACTTC CSVEDRVGKNIQYF
17 TRBJ1-5 TRBD1 TRBV19 once TGTGCCAGTAGTATAGAAGCAGGGGGCAGTAGCAATCAGCCCCAGCATTTT CASSIEAGGSSNQPQHF
14 TRBJ2-7 - TRBV28 once TGTGCCAGCAGTTTAGTACAGGGGAGGTACGAGCAGTACTTC CASSLVQGRYEQYF
15 TRBJ2-1 TRBD2 TRBV7-9 - TGTGCCAGCAGCTTGACTAGCGGGGTGTTAGATGAGCAGTTCTTC CASSLTSGVLDEQFF
14 TRBJ2-2 - TRBV7-9 - TGTGCCAGCCACGGACAGCGGAACACCGGGGAGCTGTTTTTT CASHGQRNTGELFF
14 TRBJ2-7 TRBD1 TRBV7-8 few TGTGCCAGCAGCTTCCCCGGGACAGGGACCGAGCAGTACTTC CASSFPGTGTEQYF
14 TRBJ2-1 - TRBV11-3 - TGTGCCAGCAGCCCATATACAGGATACAATGAGCAGTTCTTC CASSPYTGYNEQFF
15 TRBJ2-3 - TRBV4-1 few TGCGCCAGCAGCCAAAGCAGGGGTGGGTCAGATACGCAGTATTTT CASSQSRGGSDTQYF
14 TRBJ2-7 - TRBV7-9 - TGTGCCAGCAGCTTAGGAATAGCGCTCTACGAGCAGTACTTC CASSLGIALYEQYF
15 TRBJ1-1 - TRBV4-3 - TGCGCCAGCAGCCAAGTGAGGGCGGGGGGGACTGAAGCTTTCTTT CASSQVRAGGTEAFF
15 TRBJ2-5 - TRBV27 few TGTGCCAGCAGCGGGGCGGGGGCTAGGGAAGAGACCCAGTACTTC CASSGAGAREETQYF
16 TRBJ2-1 TRBD2 TRBV5-1 - TGCGCCAGCAGCGCAAGTCCGGGACTATCCTACAATGAGCAGTTCTTC CASSASPGLSYNEQFF
14 TRBJ2-7 - TRBV28 - TGTGCCAGCAGGGACGGGAGTTTGGCGTACGAGCAGTACTTC CASRDGSLAYEQYF
13 TRBJ1-4 TRBD1 TRBV19 once TGTGCCAGTAGTCTTCCGGGACAGAATGTGCTGTTTTTT CASSLPGQNVLFF
15 TRBJ2-1 TRBD2 TRBV19 - TGTGCCAGTAGTAGCCGGACTAGCAGATACAATGAGCAGTTCTTC CASSSRTSRYNEQFF
14 TRBJ1-1 - TRBV6-5 - TGTGCCAGCATTCCAGGGGCCAGCGGCACTGAAGCTTTCTTT CASIPGASGTEAFF
13 TRBJ1-3 TRBD1 TRBV6-1 - TGTGCCAGTGTGGACAGGGCTGGAAACACCATATATTTT CASVDRAGNTIYF
14 TRBJ2-3 - TRBV30 - TGTGCCTGGAACTACCGCGGCCGCACAGATACGCAGTATTTT CAWNYRGRTDTQYF
15 TRBJ2-1 TRBD1 TRBV6-6 once TGTGCCAGCAGCCGCCCGGGACAGGGGTCGCTTGAGCAGTTCTTC CASSRPGQGSLEQFF
14 TRBJ2-7 TRBD1 TRBV2 once TGTGCCAGCAGTGAGGCCACAGGGGACTACGAGCAGTACTTC CASSEATGDYEQYF
16 TRBJ2-2 - TRBV4-1 - TGCGCCAGCAGCCAAGGTCCCACTCCGAACACCGGGGAGCTGTTTTTT CASSQGPTPNTGELFF
14 TRBJ2-5 TRBD1 TRBV5-8 few TGTGCCAGCAGCGTAGGACAGGGCAGGGAGACCCAGTACTTC CASSVGQGRETQYF
14 TRBJ2-7 TRBD1 TRBV25-1 - TGTGCCAGCGGTAGACAGGGCATATCCTACGAGCAGTACTTC CASGRQGISYEQYF
16 TRBJ1-5 TRBD1 TRBV19 - TGTGCCAGTAGTCCGTGGACAGGGGTTAACAATCAGCCCCAGCATTTT CASSPWTGVNNQPQHF
13 TRBJ1-1 TRBD1 TRBV7-3 - TGTGCCAGCAGTGTTACAGGGGGCACTGAAGCTTTCTTT CASSVTGGTEAFF
12 TRBJ1-1 - TRBV28 - TGTGCCAGCAGCCTCGAGTACACTGAAGCTTTCTTT CASSLEYTEAFF
17 TRBJ2-1 - TRBV27 - TGTGCCAGCAGTCAACCAACCCCTACGGGAGACCCACATGAGCAGTTCTTC CASSQPTPTGDPHEQFF
15 TRBJ2-3 TRBD2 TRBV30 once TGTGCCTGGAGTGTTGATAGCGGGATAAAGGATACGCAGTATTTT CAWSVDSGIKDTQYF